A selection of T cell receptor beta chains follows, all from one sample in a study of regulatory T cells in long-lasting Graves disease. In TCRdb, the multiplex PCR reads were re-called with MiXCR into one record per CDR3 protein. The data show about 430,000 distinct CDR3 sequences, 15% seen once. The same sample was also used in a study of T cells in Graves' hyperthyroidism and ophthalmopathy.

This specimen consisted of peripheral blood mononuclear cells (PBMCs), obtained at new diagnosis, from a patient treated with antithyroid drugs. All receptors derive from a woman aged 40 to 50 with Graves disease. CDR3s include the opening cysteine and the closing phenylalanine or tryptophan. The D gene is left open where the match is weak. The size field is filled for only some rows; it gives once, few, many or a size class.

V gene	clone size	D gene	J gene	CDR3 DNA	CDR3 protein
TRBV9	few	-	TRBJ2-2	TGTGCCAGCAATGAAGGGGTGGGGACACCCGCGAACACCGGGGAGCTGTTTTTT	CASNEGVGTPANTGELFF
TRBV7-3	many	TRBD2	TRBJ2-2	TGTGCCAGCAGCGCGGGACTAGCGAGAAACACCGGGGAGCTGTTTTTT	CASSAGLARNTGELFF
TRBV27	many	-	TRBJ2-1	TGTGCCAGCAGGGAGCACAGGGTAAGGTGGGGTGAGCAGTTCTTC	CASREHRVRWGEQFF
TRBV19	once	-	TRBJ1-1	TGTGCCAGTACGCGGGTCACTGAAGCTTTCTTT	CASTRVTEAFF
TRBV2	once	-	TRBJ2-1	TGCGCCAGCAGTGCCAGAGCCGGGGACCACAATGAGCAGTTCTTC	CASSARAGDHNEQFF
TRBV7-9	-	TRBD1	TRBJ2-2	TGTGCCAGCAGCTTTGGGACAGGGACGAACACCGGGGAGCTGTTTTTT	CASSFGTGTNTGELFF
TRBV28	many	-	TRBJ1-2	TGTGCCAGCAGTTTTGGGGGCACCTCCTATGGCTACACCTTC	CASSFGGTSYGYTF
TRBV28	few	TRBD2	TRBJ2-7	TGTGCCAGCAGTTTATGGGGGACTAGCGGTTACGAGCAGTACTTC	CASSLWGTSGYEQYF
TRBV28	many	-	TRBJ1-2	TGTGCCAGCAGTAGCCCCTCGAAGACTATGCGCTACACCTTC	CASSSPSKTMRYTF
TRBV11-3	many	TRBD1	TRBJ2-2	TGTGCCAGCAGCTCCCTGGGACAGGGAGGCACCGGGGAGCTGTTTTTT	CASSSLGQGGTGELFF
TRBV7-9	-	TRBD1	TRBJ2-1	TGTGCCAGCAGCTTAGCGACCCTGGACAGGAACAATGAGCAGTTCTTC	CASSLATLDRNNEQFF
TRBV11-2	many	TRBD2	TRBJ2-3	TGTGCCAGCAGCCAAGCTAGCGGGAGGGCTCCCCGCGAAGATACGCAGTATTTT	CASSQASGRAPREDTQYF
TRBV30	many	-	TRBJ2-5	TGTGCCTGGAGTGCCGGGACACCCGGGAGGGAGACCCAGTACTTC	CAWSAGTPGRETQYF
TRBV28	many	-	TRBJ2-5	TGTGCCAGCACCGCTGTGGGGAACCAAGAGACCCAGTACTTC	CASTAVGNQETQYF
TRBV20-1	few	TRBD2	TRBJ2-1	TGCAGTTCTACGACTAGCGGGAATGAGCAGTTCTTC	CSSTTSGNEQFF
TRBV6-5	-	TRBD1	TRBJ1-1	TGTGCCAGCAGTTACTCCCAGGGGGAGGGCGCTGAAGCTTTCTTT	CASSYSQGEGAEAFF
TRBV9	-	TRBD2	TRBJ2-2	TGTGCCAGCAGCGTAGGAGGACTAGGGAACACCGGGGAGCTGTTTTTT	CASSVGGLGNTGELFF
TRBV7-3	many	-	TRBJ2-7	TGTGCCAGCAGCTTACGCGTGGCGTACGAGCAGTACTTC	CASSLRVAYEQYF
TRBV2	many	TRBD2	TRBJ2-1	TGTGCCAGCAGGGCTGCAGGCGGGAGCTCCTACAATGAGCAGTTCTTC	CASRAAGGSSYNEQFF
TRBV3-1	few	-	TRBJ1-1	TGTGCCAGCAGCCAGATGGACAGAGTGAACACTGAAGCTTTCTTT	CASSQMDRVNTEAFF
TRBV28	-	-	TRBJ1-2	TGTGCCAGCAGTTCCCAGATTAACTATGGCTACACCTTC	CASSSQINYGYTF
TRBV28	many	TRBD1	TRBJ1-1	TGTGCCAGCACCCCACAGGGGGCGGACACTGAAGCTTTCTTT	CASTPQGADTEAFF
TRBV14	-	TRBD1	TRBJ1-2	TGTGCCAGCAGCCCGGGGACAGGCTTTTATGGCTACACCTTC	CASSPGTGFYGYTF
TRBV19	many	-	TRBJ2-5	TGTGCCAGTAGTCCCAGGTACCAAGAGACCCAGTACTTC	CASSPRYQETQYF
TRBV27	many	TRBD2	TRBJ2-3	TGTGCCAGCAGTTTCTTCAGCGGGAGCTTCCCAGATACGCAGTATTTT	CASSFFSGSFPDTQYF
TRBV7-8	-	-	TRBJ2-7	TGTGCCAGCAGCTTAGAGGCTCTGAGCTACGAGCAGTACTTC	CASSLEALSYEQYF
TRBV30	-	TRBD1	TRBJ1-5	TGTGCCTGGAGCCAGACAGGGGCGTATCAGCCCCAGCATTTT	CAWSQTGAYQPQHF
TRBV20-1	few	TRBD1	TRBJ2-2	TGCAGTGCTCCGGCAGGGGGTAACACCGGGGAGCTGTTTTTT	CSAPAGGNTGELFF
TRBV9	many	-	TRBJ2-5	TGTGCCAGCATCTCCCCACAGGGCACCAGTTACCAAGAGACCCAGTACTTC	CASISPQGTSYQETQYF
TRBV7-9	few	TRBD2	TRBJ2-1	TGTGCCAGCAGCTTAGACGGCTCGGGGGGTCGGGATGAGCAGTTCTTC	CASSLDGSGGRDEQFF
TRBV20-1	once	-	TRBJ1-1	TGCAGTGCAAGCGTGAGACGTGAAGCTTTCTTT	CSASVRREAFF
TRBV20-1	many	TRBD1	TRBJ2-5	TGCAGTGCCGGACAGGGGGCGGAAGAGACCCAGTACTTC	CSAGQGAEETQYF
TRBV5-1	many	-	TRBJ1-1	TGCGCCAGCAACGCAGGCAGGCAGGTCGACACTGAAGCTTTCTTT	CASNAGRQVDTEAFF
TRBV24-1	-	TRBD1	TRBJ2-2	TGTGCCACCAGTGATTTGCCCGGACAGGGGGCGGGAAAGAACACCGGGGAGCTGTTTTTT	CATSDLPGQGAGKNTGELFF
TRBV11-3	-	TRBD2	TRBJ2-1	TGTGCCAGCAGCTTTTCTTACGGGAGGGCCTTGGGGAATGAGCAGTTCTTC	CASSFSYGRALGNEQFF
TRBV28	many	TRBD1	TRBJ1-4	TGTGCCAGCGGGGTAGGACAGGCTACTAATGAAAAACTGTTTTTT	CASGVGQATNEKLFF
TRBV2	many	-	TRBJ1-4	TGTGCCAGCAGTGAAAGGCGCAGTAATGAAAAACTGTTTTTT	CASSERRSNEKLFF
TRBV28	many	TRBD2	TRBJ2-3	TGTGCCAGCAGCCGGACTAGCTATAGCACAGATACGCAGTATTTT	CASSRTSYSTDTQYF
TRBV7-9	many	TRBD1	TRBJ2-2	TGTGCCAGCAGCTTTAGAGACAGGGGGCGCATCTTAAGGGCCGGGGAGCTGTTTTTT	CASSFRDRGRILRAGELFF
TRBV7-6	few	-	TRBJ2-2	TGTGCCAGCAGCTTTGGGGGAGCGACGAACACCGGGGAGCTGTTTTTT	CASSFGGATNTGELFF
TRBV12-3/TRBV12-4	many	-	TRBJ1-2	TGTGCCAGCAGCCTAATCTACAGGGAGGCTAACTATGGCTACACCTTC	CASSLIYREANYGYTF
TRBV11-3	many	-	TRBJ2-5	TGTGCCAGCAGCCAGGGGGGACCCGGGACCCAGTACTTC	CASSQGGPGTQYF
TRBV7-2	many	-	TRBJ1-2	TGTGCCAGCAGCCAAGACCGGGTCGAACTGTCCTACTATGGCTACACCTTC	CASSQDRVELSYYGYTF
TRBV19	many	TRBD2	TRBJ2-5	TGTGCCAGTAGTATGAGCCTTAGCGGGGAGTTGGAAGAGACCCAGTACTTC	CASSMSLSGELEETQYF
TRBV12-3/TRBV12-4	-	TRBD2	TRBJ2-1	TGTGCCAGCAGTTTTGTACTAGCGGGAGGAGGCCCCCTTGTCAATGAGCAGTTCTTC	CASSFVLAGGGPLVNEQFF
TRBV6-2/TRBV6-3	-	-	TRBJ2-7	TGTGCCAGCAGTTCCCTCGACTACTCCTACGAGCAGTACTTC	CASSSLDYSYEQYF
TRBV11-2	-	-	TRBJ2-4	TGTGCCAGCAGCTTAGTAGGGTGGAAAAACATTCAGTACTTC	CASSLVGWKNIQYF
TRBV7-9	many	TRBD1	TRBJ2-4	TGTGCCAGCAGCCCAAGCACAGGGGGAGGCCTAAACATTCAGTACTTC	CASSPSTGGGLNIQYF
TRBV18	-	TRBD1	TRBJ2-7	TGTGCCAGCGCAACCGGGACAGGGCTCAGCTCCTACGAGCAGTACTTC	CASATGTGLSSYEQYF
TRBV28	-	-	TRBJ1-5	TGTGCCAGCAGTCTACGGGGTGGGGGGAGTGGGTTTAGCAATCAGCCCCAGCATTTT	CASSLRGGGSGFSNQPQHF